These 6 T cell receptor beta chains were sequenced from one sample in a study of early T cells in non-severe SARS-CoV-2 infection. TCRdb recomputed calls from the 5' RACE reads with MiXCR, one row per CDR3 protein. The repertoire includes approximately 70,000 distinct CDR3 sequences, 9.5% to 15% of them detected once, and roughly 2.5% sits in the top ten. This sample comprised whole blood, obtained at baseline. The origin of the receptors is an adult who was a healthcare worker with PCR-confirmed SARS-CoV-2 infection or an uninfected control (not recorded which).

Only a few counts were recorded for this clonotype. This chain joins TRBV12-5 and TRBJ2-1; possible D gene TRBD2, 6 bases. Trimming shortened V by 2 bases and J by 4 bases, and 15 bases separated the two germline ends. The CDR3 totals 16 residues. Germline V gene lookup returns CDR1 LGHNT and CDR2 FRNRAP. CDR3 in amino acids: CASGLTRGGGYNEQFF. The CDR3 DNA reads TGTGCTAGTGGTTTGACCCGGGGAGGTGGGTACAATGAGCAGTTCTTC.

In its sample, this clonotype was seen many times. The V and J genes are TRBV11-2 and TRBJ1-2; D gene ambiguous. Trimming left V 4 bases short and J 8 bases short, with 14 bases between. The CDR3 spans 13 residues. CDR1 is SGHAT and CDR2 is FQNNGV in the germline V gene. The CDR3 DNA reads as TGTGCCAGCAGCTCGGGAGGGATGGGAGGCTACACCTTC. Its translation is CASSSGGMGGYTF. Complete variable domain (other parts from reference TRBV11-2 and TRBJ1-2): EAGVAQSPRYKIIEKRQSVAFWCNPISGHATLYWYQQILGQGPKLLIQFQNNGVVDDSQLPKDRFSAERLKGVDSTLKIQPAKLEDSAVYLCASSSGGMGGYTFGSGTRLTVV.

The sample holds a few counts of this clonotype. The V call is TRBV12-3 or TRBV12-4, the J call TRBJ1-1; D remains unclear. The CDR3 is 13 amino acids. V lost 3 bases and J lost 7, with 12 bases in between. CDR3 amino acids: CASSFVAGLEAFF. CDR3 nucleotides: TGTGCCAGCAGTTTTGTGGCAGGACTTGAAGCTTTCTTT.

To note about this clonotype: A junction boundary mismatches the germline segment, possibly from a read error. This sequence joins TRBV5-6 and TRBJ1-1; D gene unclear. Per germline, CDR1 SGHDT and CDR2 YYEEEE. The CDR3 runs to 15 residues. The CDR3 bases are TGTGCCAGCAGCTCCCTCCCTTACTTGAACAATGAAGCTTTCTTT. It specifies CASSSLPYLNNEAFF.

This clonotype was counted many times. V and J are TRBV6-5 and TRBJ2-1, with TRBD1 matching over 8 bases. Germline V gene sequence: CDR1 MNHEY, CDR2 SVGAGI. J lost 0 bases, V lost 6 bases, and 4 bases had no gene match. The CDR3 is 15 amino acids. The CDR3 bases are TGTGCCAGCAGCCGGGACAGGAGCTCCTACAATGAGCAGTTCTTC. Translation: CASSRDRSSYNEQFF.

This clonotype was detected a few times. The V gene is TRBV3-1, the J gene TRBJ1-4, with TRBD1 identical over 8 bases. V shed 4 bases and J 0 bases; nucleotides not matched to a gene: 1. The germline CDR1 and CDR2 sequences are LGHDT and YNNKEL (reference sequence). The CDR3 consists of 15 residues. CDR3 sequence: CASSRGQATNEKLFF. For the CDR3, the DNA is TGTGCCAGCAGCCGGGGACAGGCAACTAATGAAAAACTGTTTTTT.